The sequence of this T cell receptor (beta chain) was determined in a study of blood T cells in healthy people across ages. The use of a sample-barcoded 5' primer and a J-beta primer mix characterized a second PCR of about 7 to 12 cycles. TCRdb analysed the 5' RACE reads with MiXCR anew, one entry per CDR3 protein. This sample carries around 780,000 distinct CDR3 sequences, around a quarter of them seen once, and the ten largest clones take around 3%. The CDR3 runs 15 residues. Trimming removed 6 bases from V and 2 bases from J; junction bases left unmatched: 4. Germline assignment: CDR1 SGHAT and CDR2 FQNNGV. Another study also made use of these data, one on T cells of mothers and their children.

This clonotype was sampled from a boy aged 10-17 years in good health. The material sequenced was blood. This chain joins TRBV11-2 and TRBJ2-1; 10 positions match TRBD2. CDR3 protein: CASRPLAGAYNEQFF. In DNA form, the CDR3 reads TGTGCCAGCAGACCGCTAGCGGGAGCCTACAATGAGCAGTTCTTC.